A selection of T cell receptor beta chains follows, all from one sample in a study of vaccination and CD4 T cells after COVID-19. Each CDR3 protein is one row after TCRdb ran MiXCR on the PCR reads. The sample consists of 2,000 to 3,000 distinct CDR3 sequences, 15% to 20% of them appearing once. No cognate antigen is known for these TCRs. Sequencing was carried out using CD4+ T cells from blood, cultured in vitro. These receptors were collected from a human donor in good health. Each CDR3 is given with its conserved first and last residue. D genes are given only for firm matches. Rows may omit the clone size; those that give it use once, few, many or a size class.

D gene	J gene	V gene	clone size	CDR3 protein	CDR3 DNA
.	TRBJ1-3	TRBV7-9	.	CASSLEEGNTIYF	TGTGCCAGCAGCTTAGAGGAGGGAAACACCATATATTTT
.	TRBJ1-6	TRBV7-2	.	CASSLRSSYNSPLHF	TGTGCCAGCAGCTTAAGAAGCTCCTATAATTCACCCCTCCACTTT
TRBD1	TRBJ1-1	TRBV7-2	.	CASSFPGGTEAFF	TGTGCCAGCAGCTTCCCAGGGGGCACTGAAGCTTTCTTT
TRBD2	TRBJ2-3	TRBV7-2	few	CASSFMSGGQGDTQYF	TGTGCCAGCAGCTTCATGAGCGGGGGGCAGGGAGATACGCAGTATTTT
.	TRBJ1-5	TRBV5-5	.	CASSLSEGQPQHF	TGTGCCAGCAGCTTGTCTGAGGGTCAGCCCCAGCATTTT
.	TRBJ1-1	TRBV5-4	.	CASSLETGFTEAFF	TGTGCCAGCAGCTTGGAGACAGGCTTCACTGAAGCTTTCTTT
TRBD1	TRBJ2-7	TRBV2	.	CASRANPGQGTRSYEQYF	TGTGCCAGCAGAGCTAACCCGGGACAGGGTACTAGGTCCTACGAGCAGTACTTC
TRBD1	TRBJ1-6	TRBV11-3	medium-sized	CASSVRGTGGNSPLHF	TGTGCCAGCAGCGTCCGAGGGACAGGCGGGAATTCACCCCTCCACTTT
TRBD1	TRBJ2-3	TRBV5-1	few	CASSLTGAEDTQYF	TGCGCCAGCAGCTTGACAGGGGCGGAAGATACGCAGTATTTT
TRBD2	TRBJ2-1	TRBV6-2/TRBV6-3	.	CASSAPSGRHDEQFF	TGTGCCAGCAGTGCCCCTAGCGGGAGACATGATGAGCAGTTCTTC
TRBD1	TRBJ2-7	TRBV20-1	few	CSAHTGVTQYF	TGCAGTGCCCACACAGGGGTAACGCAGTACTTC
.	TRBJ2-5	TRBV10-2	few	CASSALQETQYF	TGCGCCAGCAGTGCGTTGCAAGAGACCCAGTACTTC
.	TRBJ2-3	TRBV24-1	medium-sized	CATSGSTDTQYF	TGTGCCACCAGTGGGAGCACAGATACGCAGTATTTT
.	TRBJ2-3	TRBV6-4	.	CASSEGISTDTQYF	TGTGCCAGCAGTGAGGGAATAAGCACAGATACGCAGTATTTT